The source of this T cell receptor (beta chain) is a study of T cells in Graves' hyperthyroidism and ophthalmopathy. General observations from the study: Ophthalmopathy and stable hyperthyroidism were separated by a 13 V-J model.

Isolation of PBMCs was performed on approximately 10 ml fresh peripheral blood. RNA transcripts were the template for amplifying TCR beta CDR3 regions. During a first-round RT-PCR of the TCR CDR3, the HTBI primer set was used. Via MiXCR, TCRdb re-called the multiplex PCR reads, giving one row per CDR3 protein. This sample has 350,000 or so distinct CDR3 sequences, with roughly 20% found just once. This clonotype appeared many times. Its cognate antigen is unknown. This receptor was taken from a woman in her 40s with Graves' ophthalmopathy. The specimen was blood.

The CDR3 region is CASSGYDTDRPYEQYF. The CDR3 DNA reads as TGCGCCAGCAGCGGATATGATACCGACAGACCCTACGAGCAGTACTTC. This chain connects TRBV5-1 to TRBJ2-7; a possible D gene is TRBD1 (5 bases). CDR3 length: 16 residues. The V end was cut by 4 bases, the J end by 2 bases, with 19 bases between. Germline values: CDR1 SGHRS, CDR2 YFSETQ.